The 15 T cell receptor beta chains presented below share a single source sample, sequenced in a study of T cells in Graves' hyperthyroidism and ophthalmopathy. Amplified TCR beta CDR3 regions came from RNA transcripts. The study used the HTBI primer set for a first-round RT-PCR of the TCR CDR3. TCRdb passed the multiplex PCR reads through MiXCR, listing each CDR3 protein once. The sample includes about 560,000 distinct CDR3 sequences, 16% of them seen just once. Input material: blood. The receptors derive from a woman under 30 with Graves' hyperthyroidism.

This clonotype was counted only a few times. V is TRBV7-6 and J is TRBJ2-1; tentatively, D is TRBD1 or TRBD2 (5 bases each). V was clipped by 5 bases and J by 3 bases, with 14 bases between them. The CDR3 contains 15 residues. The V gene's germline CDR1 is SGHVS and CDR2 FNYEAQ. CDR3 in amino acids: CASSPGTRIYNEQFF. DNA of the CDR3: TGTGCCAGCAGCCCCGGGACCCGGATCTACAATGAGCAGTTCTTC.

This clonotype was picked up many times. The chain combines TRBV20-1 with TRBJ2-7; D call uncertain. Germline V lookup: CDR1 DFQATT, CDR2 SNEGSKA (reference sequence). The CDR3 length is 11 residues. Trimming pared 6 bases from V and 0 bases from J, leaving 6 bases between. CDR3 protein: CSAPSSYEQYF. The CDR3 nucleotides are TGCAGTGCCCCGAGCTCCTACGAGCAGTACTTC.

V is TRBV4-1 and J is TRBJ1-5; D is possibly TRBD1 (5 bases). The length of the CDR3 is 13 residues. V gave up 4 bases and J gave up 3 bases, with 7 bases separating them. CDR1 and CDR2 from the germline V gene are MGHRA and YSYEKL. The CDR3 DNA is TGCGCCAGCAGCCGACAGACCAATCAGCCCCAGCATTTT. Residues: CASSRQTNQPQHF.

A few counts support this clonotype. The V gene is TRBV6-2 or TRBV6-3, the J gene TRBJ2-3, with TRBD2 identical over 13 bases. With 2 bases clipped from V and 4 bases from J, the junction kept 3 bases outside the gene matches. The CDR3 is 16 residues long. Germline CDR1 reads MNHEY; CDR2 reads SVGEGT. The CDR3 reads CASSYLGLAGADTQYF. The CDR3 DNA reads TGTGCCAGCAGTTACCTTGGACTAGCGGGAGCAGATACGCAGTATTTT.

The chain uses TRBV20-1 and TRBJ2-5; D is uncertain. V was pared by 6 bases and J by 2 bases, with 10 bases between. Germline V gives CDR1 DFQATT, CDR2 SNEGSKA (reference sequence). The CDR3 has 12 amino acids. The CDR3 loop is CSAPHPQETQYF. CDR3 bases: TGCAGTGCGCCGCATCCTCAAGAGACCCAGTACTTC.

The rearrangement uses TRBV20-1 and TRBJ2-1; a weak D match, TRBD2 (5 bases). The CDR3 spans 15 residues. Germline V gives CDR1 DFQATT, CDR2 SNEGSKA (reference sequence). Trimming removed 5 bases from V and 0 bases from J, with 14 bases in between. CDR3 residues: CSAQPGVGSYNEQFF. DNA for the CDR3: TGCAGTGCTCAACCCGGGGTGGGCTCCTACAATGAGCAGTTCTTC.

The rearrangement links TRBV6-2 or TRBV6-3 to TRBJ1-2; 8 bases fit TRBD1. Looked up from germline, CDR1 is MNHEY and CDR2 is SVGEGT. The CDR3 consists of 16 residues. V trimming: 5 bases; J trimming: 7 bases; junction bases outside the gene matches: 15. The DNA of the CDR3 is TGTGCCAGCAGTGCCCCAACAGGGGGTCGGGGTTTTGGCTACACCTTC. This sequence encodes CASSAPTGGRGFGYTF.

As concerns this clonotype: This may be a read error, as it is one base from a much larger clone. V gene TRBV12-3 or TRBV12-4 combines with J gene TRBJ2-1, with D unresolved. Trimming stripped 2 bases from V and 6 bases from J, with 8 bases between. The CDR3 sequence is 13 residues long. The CDR3 sequence is CASSLKQLNEQFF. In DNA, the CDR3 is TGTGCCAGCAGTTTAAAACAGCTCAATGAGCAGTTCTTC.

The chain uses TRBV27 and TRBJ2-2; weak D call: TRBD2 (6 bases). CDR1 is MNHEY and CDR2 is SMNVEV in the germline V gene (reference sequence). CDR3 length: 15 amino acids. Trimming removed 3 bases from V and 7 bases from J, with 15 bases in between. In DNA, the CDR3 is TGTGCCAGCAGTTTTATATTGCGGGGTGTCGGGGAGCTGTTTTTT. Protein sequence: CASSFILRGVGELFF.

This clonotype has a handful of counts. CDR3 residues: CASSLTSGLTYEQYF. CDR3 DNA: TGCGCCAGCAGCTTGACTAGCGGCCTGACCTACGAGCAGTACTTC. The chain is built from TRBV5-1 and TRBJ2-7; 8 nucleotides match TRBD2. This CDR3 is 15 amino acids long. CDR1 and CDR2 from the germline V gene are SGHRS and YFSETQ. Unmatched junction bases numbered 5, after V lost 1 base and J lost 2 bases.

This clonotype was counted ten times or more. This chain connects TRBV6-1 to TRBJ2-7, with TRBD1 as a possible D gene (6 bases). The CDR3 runs 15 residues. Per the germline V gene, CDR1 is MNHNS and CDR2 is SASEGT. V dropped 2 bases and J dropped 3 bases, with 14 bases sitting between them. CDR3 sequence reads: CASSEIHRALYEQYF. The CDR3, as DNA: TGTGCCAGCAGTGAAATTCACAGGGCCCTCTACGAGCAGTACTTC.

In its sample, this clonotype was seen a few times. The chain uses TRBV20-1 and TRBJ2-2; 8 bases are shared with TRBD1. Germline V gene sequence: CDR1 DFQATT, CDR2 SNEGSKA (reference sequence). The CDR3 covers 15 residues. V shed 3 bases, J shed 2 bases, and the junction held 5 bases outside the gene matches. CDR3 loop: CSASAQGANTGELFF. The CDR3 nucleotides read TGCAGTGCTAGCGCTCAGGGGGCCAACACCGGGGAGCTGTTTTTT.

The chain combines TRBV29-1 with TRBJ2-7; tentatively, D is TRBD1 (6 bases). The germline gives CDR1 SQVTM, CDR2 ANQGSEA. V was clipped by 6 bases and J by 1 base, with 19 bases between them. The CDR3 totals 15 residues. CDR3 in amino acids: CSVELQGSDSYEQYF. The CDR3 bases are TGCAGCGTGGAACTACAGGGATCGGATTCCTACGAGCAGTACTTC.

This clonotype was recorded at least ten times. Mismatch with germline at one junction end may stem from a read error. The chain joins TRBV11-1 to TRBJ1-2; TRBD1 matches at 8 bases. The CDR3 spans 13 residues. Germline V gene data show CDR1 as SGHAT and CDR2 as FQDESV (reference sequence). CDR3 residues: CASSPGTGYGYTF. CDR3 bases: TGCGCCAGCAGCCCAGGGACAGGTTATGGCTACACCTTC.

This clonotype was detected many times. This chain links TRBV12-3 or TRBV12-4 with TRBJ2-1; TRBD2 agrees at 9 bases. Trimming at V came to 3 bases and at J to 8 bases, leaving 8 bases not matched to a gene. The CDR3 consists of 15 residues. The CDR3 sequence: CASSFRPSGTDEQFF. The CDR3 region has the DNA TGTGCCAGCAGTTTTCGGCCTAGCGGGACCGATGAGCAGTTCTTC.